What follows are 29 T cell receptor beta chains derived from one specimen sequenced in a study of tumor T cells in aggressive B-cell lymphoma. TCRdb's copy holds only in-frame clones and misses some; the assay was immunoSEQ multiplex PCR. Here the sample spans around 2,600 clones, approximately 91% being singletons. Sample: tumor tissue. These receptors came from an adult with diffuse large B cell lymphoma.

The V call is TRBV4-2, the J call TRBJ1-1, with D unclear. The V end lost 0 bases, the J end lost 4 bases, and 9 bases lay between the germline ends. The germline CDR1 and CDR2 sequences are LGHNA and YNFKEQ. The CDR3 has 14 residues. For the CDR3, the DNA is TGTGCCAGCAGCCAAGATCGGGTAAGCACTGAAGCTTTCTTT. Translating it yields CASSQDRVSTEAFF.

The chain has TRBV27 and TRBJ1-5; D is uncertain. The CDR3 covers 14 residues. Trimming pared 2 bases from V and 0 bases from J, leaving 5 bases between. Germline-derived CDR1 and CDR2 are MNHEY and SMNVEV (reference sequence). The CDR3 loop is CASSLQHSNQPQHF. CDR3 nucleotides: TGTGCCAGCAGTTTACAACATAGCAATCAGCCCCAGCATTTT.

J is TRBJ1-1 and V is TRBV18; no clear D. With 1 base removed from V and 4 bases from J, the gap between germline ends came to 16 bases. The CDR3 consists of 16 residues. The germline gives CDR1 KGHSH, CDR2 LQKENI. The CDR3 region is CASSPRSEGVGTEAFF. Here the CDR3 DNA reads TGTGCCAGCTCACCACGGAGCGAGGGCGTCGGCACTGAAGCTTTCTTT.

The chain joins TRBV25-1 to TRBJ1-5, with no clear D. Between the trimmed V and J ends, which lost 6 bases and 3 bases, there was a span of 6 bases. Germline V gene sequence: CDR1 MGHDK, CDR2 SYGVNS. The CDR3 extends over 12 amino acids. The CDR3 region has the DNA TGTGCCAGCAGCGAGTCCAATCAGCCCCAGCATTTT. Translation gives CASSESNQPQHF.

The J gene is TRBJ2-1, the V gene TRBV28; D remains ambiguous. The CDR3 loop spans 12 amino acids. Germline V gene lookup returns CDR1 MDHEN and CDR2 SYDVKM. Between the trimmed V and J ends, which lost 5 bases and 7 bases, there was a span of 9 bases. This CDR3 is CASSTTRNEQFF. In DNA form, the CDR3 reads TGTGCCAGCAGTACGACGAGGAATGAGCAGTTCTTC.

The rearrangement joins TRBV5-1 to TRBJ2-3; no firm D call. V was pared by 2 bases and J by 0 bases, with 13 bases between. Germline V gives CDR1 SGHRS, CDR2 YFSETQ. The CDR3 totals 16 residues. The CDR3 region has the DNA TGCGCCAGCAGCTTAACAGTCGAACTTAGCACAGATACGCAGTATTTT. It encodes CASSLTVELSTDTQYF.

DNA for the CDR3: TGTGCCAGCTCTAGCGGGGGGCCGAACACCGGGGAGCTGTTTTTT. Translation gives CASSSGGPNTGELFF. The chain joins TRBV9 to TRBJ2-2, with 11 bases fitting TRBD2. The CDR3 loop spans 15 amino acids. The germline V gene has CDR1 SGDLS and CDR2 YYNGEE. Trimming cost V 7 bases and J 0 bases; bases outside gene matches: 2.

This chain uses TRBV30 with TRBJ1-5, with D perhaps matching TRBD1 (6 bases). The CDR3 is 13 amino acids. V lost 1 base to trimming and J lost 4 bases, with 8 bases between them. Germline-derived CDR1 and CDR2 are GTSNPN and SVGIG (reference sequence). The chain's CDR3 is CAWSGQENQPQHF. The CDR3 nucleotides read TGTGCCTGGAGTGGACAGGAGAATCAGCCCCAGCATTTT.

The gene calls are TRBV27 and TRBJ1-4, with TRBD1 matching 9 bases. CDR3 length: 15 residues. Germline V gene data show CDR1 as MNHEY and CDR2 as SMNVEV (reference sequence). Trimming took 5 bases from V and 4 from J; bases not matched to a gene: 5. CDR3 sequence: CASSTRTGVNEKLFF. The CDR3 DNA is TGTGCCAGCAGTACCCGGACAGGGGTTAATGAAAAACTGTTTTTT.

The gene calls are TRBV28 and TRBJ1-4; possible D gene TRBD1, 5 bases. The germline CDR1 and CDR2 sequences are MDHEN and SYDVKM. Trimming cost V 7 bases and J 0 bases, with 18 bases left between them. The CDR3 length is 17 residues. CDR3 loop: CASNPLLGQATNEKLFF. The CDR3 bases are TGTGCCAGCAATCCTTTGTTGGGGCAGGCAACTAATGAAAAACTGTTTTTT.

The CDR3 reads CASSWSGGAFYEQYF. DNA of the CDR3: TGTGCCAGCAGCTGGAGCGGGGGGGCCTTCTACGAGCAGTACTTC. V gene TRBV14 combines with J gene TRBJ2-7; TRBD2 aligns across 10 bases. CDR1 SGHDN and CDR2 FVKESK come from the germline V gene. The CDR3 sequence is 15 residues long. The trim removed 5 bases at V and 3 bases at J, leaving 7 bases unmatched.

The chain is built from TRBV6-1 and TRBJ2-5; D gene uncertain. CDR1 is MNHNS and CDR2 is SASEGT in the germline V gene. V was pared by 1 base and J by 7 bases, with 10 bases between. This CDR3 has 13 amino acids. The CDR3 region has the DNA TGTGCCAGCAGTGAAGGACGGAGAGGGACCCAGTACTTC. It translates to CASSEGRRGTQYF.

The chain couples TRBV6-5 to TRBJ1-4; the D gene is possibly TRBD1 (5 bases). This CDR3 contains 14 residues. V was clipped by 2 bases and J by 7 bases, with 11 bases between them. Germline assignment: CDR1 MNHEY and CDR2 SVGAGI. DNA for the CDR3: TGTGCCAGCAGTTACGGGGGGGAAGGTGAAAAACTGTTTTTT. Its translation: CASSYGGEGEKLFF.

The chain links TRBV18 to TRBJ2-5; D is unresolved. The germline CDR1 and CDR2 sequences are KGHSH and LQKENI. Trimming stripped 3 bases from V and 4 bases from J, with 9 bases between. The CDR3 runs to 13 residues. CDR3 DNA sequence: TGTGCCAGCTCACCCCTGGCCAGAGAGACCCAGTACTTC. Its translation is CASSPLARETQYF.

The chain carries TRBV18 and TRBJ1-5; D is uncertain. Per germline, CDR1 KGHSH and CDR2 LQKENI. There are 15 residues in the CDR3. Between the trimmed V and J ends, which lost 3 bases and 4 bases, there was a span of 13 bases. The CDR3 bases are TGTGCCAGCTCACCGCTCGGGTCCGCTAATCAGCCCCAGCATTTT. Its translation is CASSPLGSANQPQHF. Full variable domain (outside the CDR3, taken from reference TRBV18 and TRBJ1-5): NAGVMQNPRHLVRRRGQEARLRCSPMKGHSHVYWYRQLPEEGLKFMVYLQKENIIDESGMPKERFSAEFPKEGPSILRIQQVVRGDSAAYFCASSPLGSANQPQHFGDGTRLSIL.

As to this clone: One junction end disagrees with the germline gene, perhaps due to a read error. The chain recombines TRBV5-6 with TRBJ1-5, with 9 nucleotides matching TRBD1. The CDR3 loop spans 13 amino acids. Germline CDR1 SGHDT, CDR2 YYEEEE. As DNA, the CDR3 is TGTGCCAGCAGCTTGGCTACAGGGGGCCGGTTGAATTTT. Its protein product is CASSLATGGRLNF.

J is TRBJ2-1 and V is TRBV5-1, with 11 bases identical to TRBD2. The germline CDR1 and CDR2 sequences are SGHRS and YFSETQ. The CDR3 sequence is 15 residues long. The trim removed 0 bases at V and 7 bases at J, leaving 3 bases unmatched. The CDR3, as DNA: TGCGCCAGCAGCTTGGCGGCTAGCGGGGGGAATGAGCAGTTCTTC. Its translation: CASSLAASGGNEQFF.

The DNA of the CDR3 is TGTGCCTGGAGTTTCGCCTACGAGCAGTACTTC. This encodes CAWSFAYEQYF. The chain employs TRBV30 and TRBJ2-7; D remains ambiguous. Trimming stripped 2 bases from V and 2 bases from J, with 4 bases between. Germline V lookup: CDR1 GTSNPN, CDR2 SVGIG (reference sequence). This CDR3 contains 11 residues.

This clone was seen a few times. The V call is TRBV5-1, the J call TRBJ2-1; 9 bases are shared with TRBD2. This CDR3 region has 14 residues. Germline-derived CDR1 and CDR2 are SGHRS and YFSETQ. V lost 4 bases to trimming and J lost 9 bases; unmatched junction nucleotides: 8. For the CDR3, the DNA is TGCGCCAGCAGCGGGGGGACTAGCTCCAGTGAGCAGTTCTTC. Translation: CASSGGTSSSEQFF.

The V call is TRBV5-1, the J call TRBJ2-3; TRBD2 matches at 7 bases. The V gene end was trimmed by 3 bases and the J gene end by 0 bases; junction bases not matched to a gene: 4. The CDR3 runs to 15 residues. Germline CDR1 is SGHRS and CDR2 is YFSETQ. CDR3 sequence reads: CASSSGLGSTDTQYF. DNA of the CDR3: TGCGCCAGCAGCTCAGGACTAGGGAGCACAGATACGCAGTATTTT.

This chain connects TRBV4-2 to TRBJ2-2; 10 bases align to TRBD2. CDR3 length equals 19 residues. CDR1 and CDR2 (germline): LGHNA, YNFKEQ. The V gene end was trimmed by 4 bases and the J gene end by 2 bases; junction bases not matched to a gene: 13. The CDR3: CASSPGEASGGLNTGELFF. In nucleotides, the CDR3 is TGTGCCAGCAGCCCCGGGGAGGCTAGCGGGGGCCTAAACACCGGGGAGCTGTTTTTT.

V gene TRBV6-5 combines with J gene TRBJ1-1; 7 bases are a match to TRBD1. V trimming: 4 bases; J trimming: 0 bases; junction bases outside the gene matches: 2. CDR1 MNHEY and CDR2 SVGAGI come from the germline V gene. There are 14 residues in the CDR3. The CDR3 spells CASSSTGLNTEAFF. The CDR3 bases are TGTGCCAGCAGTTCGACAGGGTTGAACACTGAAGCTTTCTTT.

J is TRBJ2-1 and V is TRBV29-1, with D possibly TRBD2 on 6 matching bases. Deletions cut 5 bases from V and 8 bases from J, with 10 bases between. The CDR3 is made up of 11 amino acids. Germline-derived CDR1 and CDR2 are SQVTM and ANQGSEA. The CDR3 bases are TGCAGCGTTCCGCGGGGCGATGAGCAGTTCTTC. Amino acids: CSVPRGDEQFF.

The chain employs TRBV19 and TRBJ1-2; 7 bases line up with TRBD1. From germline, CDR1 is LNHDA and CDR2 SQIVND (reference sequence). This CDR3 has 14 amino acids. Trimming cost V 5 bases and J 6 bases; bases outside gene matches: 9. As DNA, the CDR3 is TGTGCCAGTAGTCCGATCGACAGGGACAATGGCTACACCTTC. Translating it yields CASSPIDRDNGYTF.

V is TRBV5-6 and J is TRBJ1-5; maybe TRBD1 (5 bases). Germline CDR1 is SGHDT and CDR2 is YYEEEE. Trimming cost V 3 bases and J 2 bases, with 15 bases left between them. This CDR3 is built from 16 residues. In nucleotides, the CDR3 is TGTGCCAGCAGCTCACAGGCCCTTGGGGGCAATCAGCCCCAGCATTTT. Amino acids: CASSSQALGGNQPQHF. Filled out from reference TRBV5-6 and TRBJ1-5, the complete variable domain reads DAGVTQSPTHLIKTRGQQVTLRCSPKSGHDTVSWYQQALGQGPQFIFQYYEEEERQRGNFPDRFSGHQFPNYSSELNVNALLLGDSALYLCASSSQALGGNQPQHFGDGTRLSIL.

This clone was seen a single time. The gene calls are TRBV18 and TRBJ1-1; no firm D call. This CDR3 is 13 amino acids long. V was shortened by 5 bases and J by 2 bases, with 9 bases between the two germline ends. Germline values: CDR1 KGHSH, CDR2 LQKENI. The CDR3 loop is CASSTTSNTEAFF. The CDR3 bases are TGTGCCAGCTCAACAACAAGTAACACTGAAGCTTTCTTT.

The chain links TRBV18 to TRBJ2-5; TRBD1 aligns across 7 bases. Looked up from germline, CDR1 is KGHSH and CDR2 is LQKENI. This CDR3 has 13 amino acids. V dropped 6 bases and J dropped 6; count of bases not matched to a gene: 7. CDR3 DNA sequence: TGTGCCAGCTCCCCTGACAGGGCGAAGACCCAGTACTTC. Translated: CASSPDRAKTQYF.

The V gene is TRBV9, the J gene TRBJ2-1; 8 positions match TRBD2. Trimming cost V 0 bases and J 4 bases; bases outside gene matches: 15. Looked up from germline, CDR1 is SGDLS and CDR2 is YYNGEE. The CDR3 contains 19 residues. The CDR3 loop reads CASSVDLPGGAKSYNEQFF. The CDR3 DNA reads TGTGCCAGCAGCGTAGATCTCCCGGGAGGGGCCAAGTCTTACAATGAGCAGTTCTTC. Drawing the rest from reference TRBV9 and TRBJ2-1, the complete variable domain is DSGVTQTPKHLITATGQRVTLRCSPRSGDLSVYWYQQSLDQGLQFLIQYYNGEERAKGNILERFSAQQFPDLHSELNLSSLELGDSALYFCASSVDLPGGAKSYNEQFFGPGTRLTVL.

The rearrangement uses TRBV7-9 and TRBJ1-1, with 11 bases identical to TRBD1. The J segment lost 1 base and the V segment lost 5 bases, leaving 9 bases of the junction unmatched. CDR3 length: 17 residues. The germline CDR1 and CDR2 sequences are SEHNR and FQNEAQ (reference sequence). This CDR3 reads CASSPRDRGKANTEAFF. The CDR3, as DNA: TGTGCCAGCAGCCCCCGGGACAGGGGGAAAGCGAACACTGAAGCTTTCTTT.